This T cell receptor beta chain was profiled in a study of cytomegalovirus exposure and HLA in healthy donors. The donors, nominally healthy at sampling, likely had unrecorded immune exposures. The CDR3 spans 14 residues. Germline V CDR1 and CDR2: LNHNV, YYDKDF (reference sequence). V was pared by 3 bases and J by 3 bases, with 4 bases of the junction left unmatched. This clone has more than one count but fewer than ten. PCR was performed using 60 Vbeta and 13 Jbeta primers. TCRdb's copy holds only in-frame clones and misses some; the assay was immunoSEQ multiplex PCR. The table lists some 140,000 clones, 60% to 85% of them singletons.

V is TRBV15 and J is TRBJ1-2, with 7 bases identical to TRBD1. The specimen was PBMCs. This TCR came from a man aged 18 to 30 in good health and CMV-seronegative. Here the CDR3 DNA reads TGTGCCACCAGCAGGGGACAGTCCTACTATGGCTACACCTTC. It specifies CATSRGQSYYGYTF.